The entry below describes one TCR beta chain. The method was immunoSEQ multiplex PCR; TCRdb's version includes in-frame clones alone and lacks a portion of them. This table holds around 38,000 clones, 65% to 90% found once. This record comes from a study of radiotherapy plus CTLA-4 blockade in lung cancer. Background on the study: Objective responses occurred in 18% of patients; 25% to 40% had disease control.

The sequence derives from a human donor with non-small cell lung cancer whose response to radiotherapy plus ipilimumab could not be evaluated. The sequencing here drew on peripheral blood, taken from a patient treated with radiotherapy plus ipilimumab.

For the CDR3, the DNA is TGTGCCAGTAGCGGGCCCTTCTCTGGAAACACCATATATTTT. This encodes CASSGPFSGNTIYF. The chain joins TRBV5-6 to TRBJ1-3; D gene ambiguous. The CDR3 is 14 residues long. In germline, CDR1 is SGHDT, CDR2 YYEEEE. The ends were cut back, 8 bases at V and 0 bases at J, with 12 bases in the middle.